The present TCR beta chain was sequenced within a study of blood T cell repertoires in COVID-19. Turning to the study itself: T cells, B-cell-depleted T cells, or PBMCs provided the cDNA or gDNA that served as material.

Libraries were prepared by immunoSEQ multiplex PCR; TCRdb keeps only in-frame clonotypes and omits some of them. Of some 270,000 clones listed, around 85% are singletons. There are 16 residues in the CDR3. Trimming cost V 3 bases and J 7 bases, with 22 bases left between them. Germline assignment: CDR1 SGDLS and CDR2 YYNGEE. The clonotype originates from a woman aged 45-60 years with acute COVID-19. The V gene is TRBV9, the J gene TRBJ1-2; a possible D gene is TRBD1 (6 bases). What was sequenced was PBMCs or T cells enriched from blood (not recorded which). CDR3 bases: TGTGCCAGCAGCGCCAACCACAGGGCCACGGGCCTTGGCTACACCTTC. It is translated as CASSANHRATGLGYTF.